The clone carrying this T cell receptor beta chain was detected only a few times. The antigen remains unidentified. Template material for amplifying TCR beta CDR3 regions consisted of RNA transcripts. A first-round RT-PCR of the TCR CDR3 used the HTBI primer set. MiXCR was run by TCRdb on the multiplex PCR reads, yielding one entry per CDR3 protein. The profile shows 300,000 to 350,000 distinct CDR3 sequences, over 11% of them singletons. The data were obtained in a study of T cells in Graves' hyperthyroidism and ophthalmopathy. Overall study results and limits: Onset of ophthalmopathy came a median around 6.5 months after the model predicted it. Blood held most thyroid clonotypes expanded above 0.001 frequency.

The study based diagnoses on clinical symptoms, serum thyroxine and TRAb, thyroid ultrasound and orbital computed tomography. The length of the CDR3 is 17 residues. V gave up 0 bases and J gave up 4 bases, with 16 bases separating them. CDR1 is LGHNA, CDR2 YSLEER, per germline. The chain employs TRBV4-3 and TRBJ2-1; D possibly corresponds to TRBD2 (6 bases). Sequencing input: blood. The sequence came from a woman younger than 45 with Graves' hyperthyroidism. CDR3 nucleotides: TGCGCCAGCAGCCAAGATTTAGGCGGGAACGGGTACAATGAGCAGTTCTTC. This encodes CASSQDLGGNGYNEQFF.